A selection of T cell receptor beta chains follows, all from one sample in a study of blood T cell repertoires in COVID-19. The assay was immunoSEQ multiplex PCR, and TCRdb's table has in-frame clones only and misses some. The table records 290,000 or so clones, 75% to 90% of them present only once. The source material was peripheral blood. All receptors derive from a man aged 18 to 30 with active or convalescent COVID-19. CDR3s include the opening cysteine and the closing phenylalanine or tryptophan. D genes are given only for firm matches. Size values are once, few and many counts, or a class for expanded clones, and some rows have none.

j_call	v_call	d_call	cdr3_length	clone_size	cdr3_nt	cdr3_aa
TRBJ1-1	TRBV4-1	NA	14	NA	TGCGCCAGCAGCCATTCCGGACACGAACTTGAAGCTTTCTTT	CASSHSGHELEAFF
TRBJ2-7	TRBV5-4	TRBD1	13	NA	TGTGCCAGCTGGGACAGGGAGTCCCACGAGCAGTACTTC	CASWDRESHEQYF
TRBJ2-3	TRBV28	NA	18	NA	TGTGCCAGCAGTTTTCTATCGGCCAGCGGCCCCGGGACAGATACGCAGTATTTT	CASSFLSASGPGTDTQYF
TRBJ2-1	TRBV4-2	TRBD1	19	NA	TGTGCCAGCAGCCAAGAACAGGGGGTGGAGGGATTCGGCTACAATGAGCAGTTCTTC	CASSQEQGVEGFGYNEQFF
TRBJ1-2	TRBV3-1/TRBV3-2	NA	14	NA	TGTGCCAGCAGCCGGACAGTCCAGAACTATGGCTACACCTTC	CASSRTVQNYGYTF
TRBJ2-7	TRBV4-2	TRBD1	13	NA	TGTGCCAGCAGCCATGGACAGGGGTACGAGCAGTACTTC	CASSHGQGYEQYF
TRBJ2-6	TRBV7-9	NA	16	NA	TGTGCCAGTGGGGGGGCCATGACTCCTGGGGCCAACGTCCTGACTTTC	CASGGAMTPGANVLTF
TRBJ1-2	TRBV29-1	NA	13	NA	TGCAGCGTCGCCATGTTAAACGAACTGGGCTACACCTTC	CSVAMLNELGYTF
TRBJ2-3	TRBV5-4	TRBD2	19	once	TGTGCCAGCAGCACACGACTAGCGGGAGGCGTCTTGGACACAGATACGCAGTATTTT	CASSTRLAGGVLDTDTQYF
TRBJ2-7	TRBV5-5	TRBD2	14	NA	TGTGCCAGCAGCGGGGGACTAGCGGGCTACGAGCAGTACTTC	CASSGGLAGYEQYF
TRBJ1-5	TRBV27	TRBD1	15	NA	TGTGCCAGCAGGTCCAGGACAGGGCTCAATCAGCCCCAGCATTTT	CASRSRTGLNQPQHF
TRBJ1-6	TRBV9	TRBD1	14	NA	TGTGCCAGCAGAACCGGGACAGAAAATTCACCCCTCCACTTT	CASRTGTENSPLHF
TRBJ1-4	TRBV27	NA	15	NA	TGTGCCAGCAGCCCGCGACGGGTCCCTAATGAAAAACTGTTTTTT	CASSPRRVPNEKLFF
TRBJ1-6	TRBV18	TRBD1	15	NA	TGTGCCAGCTCACCACAGGGACAGGGAAATTCACCCCTCCACTTT	CASSPQGQGNSPLHF
TRBJ1-6	TRBV18	NA	18	NA	TGTGCCAGCTCACCAGATATGTATCAGATCTCCTATAATTCACCCCTCCACTTT	CASSPDMYQISYNSPLHF
TRBJ1-6	TRBV18	NA	15	NA	TGTGCCAGCTCACCAGAGACAGCAGATAATTCACCCCTCCACTTT	CASSPETADNSPLHF
TRBJ2-7	TRBV7-9	NA	13	NA	TGTGCCAGCAGCTTAGCCGGACACGGAGAGCAGTACTTC	CASSLAGHGEQYF
TRBJ2-1	TRBV29-1	TRBD2	15	NA	TGCAGCGTTGTGCCTCTAGCGGGCAATAACAATGAGCAGTTCTTC	CSVVPLAGNNNEQFF
TRBJ1-6	TRBV9	TRBD1	16	NA	TGTGCCAGCAGCGCTAAGCGAACAGGGGGCGATTCACCCCTCCACTTT	CASSAKRTGGDSPLHF
TRBJ2-7	TRBV11-2	NA	14	NA	TGTGCCAGCAGTACAACGACAGGCCGATACGAGCAGTACTTC	CASSTTTGRYEQYF
TRBJ2-3	TRBV28	NA	12	NA	TGTGCCAGCAGGGAGGGGCAGCGCACGCAGTATTTT	CASREGQRTQYF
TRBJ1-2	TRBV6-2/TRBV6-3	TRBD1	12	NA	TGTGCCAGCAGTTACGGGACAGGAGGCTACACCTTC	CASSYGTGGYTF
TRBJ2-7	TRBV7-9	TRBD2	19	NA	TGTGCCAGCAGCCCCGGAGGGTGGGGCCTAGCGGGAGATCGCTACGAGCAGTACTTC	CASSPGGWGLAGDRYEQYF
TRBJ1-5	TRBV15	NA	15	NA	TGTGCCACCAGCAGAGTCTCCTCTCGCAATCAGCCCCAGCATTTT	CATSRVSSRNQPQHF
TRBJ2-6	TRBV14	NA	21	NA	TGTGCCAGCAGCTCCCCCCCCTCCCTCCGGACAACGTACTCTGGGGCCAACGTCCTGACTTTC	CASSSPPSLRTTYSGANVLTF
TRBJ2-5	TRBV10-3	TRBD2	15	NA	TGTGCCATCAGTACTAGCGGGGGGGCCGGGGAGACCCAGTACTTC	CAISTSGGAGETQYF
TRBJ1-2	TRBV16	NA	14	NA	TGTGCCAGCAGCCAGGCCCCCGGGGAGAATGGCTACACCTTC	CASSQAPGENGYTF
TRBJ2-3	TRBV27	TRBD2	19	NA	TGTGCCAGCAGCCCAGGTCCCACTAGCGGGGGGGCCTACACAGATACGCAGTATTTT	CASSPGPTSGGAYTDTQYF
TRBJ1-4	TRBV7-9	TRBD1	14	NA	TGTGCCAGCAGCCCAGGGACAGGGAGGGAAAAACTGTTTTTT	CASSPGTGREKLFF
TRBJ1-2	TRBV12-3/TRBV12-4	TRBD1	13	NA	TGTGCCAGCAGTCGCGGGACAGAGGCTGGCTACACCTTC	CASSRGTEAGYTF
TRBJ1-4	TRBV5-1	NA	12	NA	TGCGCCAGCAAAGAGACTAATGAAAAACTGTTTTTT	CASKETNEKLFF
TRBJ2-1	TRBV6-4	TRBD2	15	NA	TGTGCCAGCAGTCCACTAGCGGGAGGAAGCGATGAGCAGTTCTTC	CASSPLAGGSDEQFF
TRBJ2-6	TRBV11-3	NA	15	NA	TGTGCCAGCAGCTCGACTAGTGCCGGGGCCAACGTCCTGACTTTC	CASSSTSAGANVLTF
TRBJ2-7	TRBV29-1	NA	13	NA	TGCAGCGTTGAAGGAAAACGGTCCTACGAGCAGTACTTC	CSVEGKRSYEQYF
TRBJ2-7	TRBV10-3	TRBD1	13	NA	TGTGCCATCAGCGGGACAGAATCCTACGAGCAGTACTTC	CAISGTESYEQYF
TRBJ2-5	TRBV10-3	NA	13	NA	TGTGCCATCAGTGGGAGGGGAGGAGAGACCCAGTACTTC	CAISGRGGETQYF
TRBJ1-1	TRBV12-5	NA	11	few	TGTGCTAGTGGGGAGGGCACTGAAGCTTTCTTT	CASGEGTEAFF
TRBJ2-2	TRBV5-8	TRBD1	18	NA	TGTGCCAGCAGCTTGGTCGGGGACAGGAAGGGCTTGGCCGGGGAGCTGTTTTTT	CASSLVGDRKGLAGELFF
TRBJ2-7	TRBV5-1	TRBD1	13	few	TGCGCCAGTGGGACAGGGTCGAACTACGAGCAGTACTTC	CASGTGSNYEQYF
TRBJ1-5	TRBV19	NA	15	NA	TGTGCCAGTAGTAGAGTTACAGGGCAAGGACAGCCCCAGCATTTT	CASSRVTGQGQPQHF
TRBJ2-5	TRBV2	TRBD2	16	NA	TGTGCCAGCAGTGAACGGTACCCGGGGAGGGGAGAGACCCAGTACTTC	CASSERYPGRGETQYF
TRBJ1-4	TRBV6-6	NA	16	NA	TGTGCCAGCAGTCGAAGGGGTAGCTCAACTAATGAAAAACTGTTTTTT	CASSRRGSSTNEKLFF
TRBJ1-6	TRBV12-2	NA	16	NA	TGTGCAAGTCGCCGGTCCCGGGACTTAAAAAATTCACCCCTCCACTTT	CASRRSRDLKNSPLHF
TRBJ1-2	TRBV6-5	NA	12	NA	TGTGCCACCCTGGGGGGGGCGCGTGGCTACACCTTC	CATLGGARGYTF
TRBJ2-7	TRBV4-3	TRBD1	16	NA	TGCGCCAGCAGCCAAGATCAGGGGGACAGGTCCTACGAGCAGTACTTC	CASSQDQGDRSYEQYF
TRBJ2-5	TRBV6-5	TRBD2	14	NA	TGTGCCAGCACTAGCGGGGGGCCGGGGGAGACCCAGTACTTC	CASTSGGPGETQYF
TRBJ2-5	TRBV21-1	NA	16	NA	TGTGCCAGCAGCAAAGCACTAGCGGAAAAAAAAGAGACCCAGTACTTC	CASSKALAEKKETQYF
TRBJ2-5	TRBV4-1	NA	16	NA	TGCGCCAGCAGCCAATCCCCGGGGACTTTTCAAGAGACCCAGTACTTC	CASSQSPGTFQETQYF
TRBJ1-3	TRBV7-2	NA	16	many	TGTGCCAGCAGCTTAGTAGGACCAGGGTCTGGAAACACCATATATTTT	CASSLVGPGSGNTIYF
TRBJ1-5	TRBV27	NA	15	few	TGTGCCAGCAGTTTATCCCCCCATAGCAATCAGCCCCAGCATTTT	CASSLSPHSNQPQHF
TRBJ2-7	TRBV5-8	NA	16	few	TGTGCCAGCAGCTTGGAAGTGGCAGTACAGGGCTACGAGCAGTACTTC	CASSLEVAVQGYEQYF